The 27 T cell receptor beta chains below all came from one sample that was sequenced in a study of cytomegalovirus exposure and HLA in healthy donors. PCR used 60 Vbeta primers and 13 Jbeta primers. Repertoires were generated with immunoSEQ multiplex PCR, while TCRdb's copy carries only in-frame clones and drops some. The data contain 150,000 or so clones, around three quarters of them singletons. The sequenced sample was PBMCs. Source of these receptors: a man in his forties or fifties in good health and CMV-seropositive.

As DNA, the CDR3 is TGTGCCAGCAGCCCAGGACTGAGCTCCTACAATGAGCAGTTCTTC. This sequence encodes CASSPGLSSYNEQFF. V is TRBV11-2 and J is TRBJ2-1; possibly TRBD2 for D (5 bases). Trimming left V 5 bases short and J 0 bases short, with 11 bases between. This CDR3 comprises 15 residues. CDR1 SGHAT and CDR2 FQNNGV come from the germline V gene.

In the case of this clone: One junction end does not reproduce the germline sequence, and a read error may be involved. The chain has TRBV29-1 and TRBJ2-6; a possible D gene is TRBD1 (5 bases). The length of the CDR3 is 15 residues. Germline CDR1 SQVTM, CDR2 ANQGSEA. Here the CDR3 DNA reads TGCAGCGTTGCGTGGGATTCCTCTGGGGCCAACGGCCTGACTTTC. Translation gives CSVAWDSSGANGLTF.

V and J are TRBV7-3 and TRBJ2-1, with a tentative D call TRBD1 (6 bases). This CDR3 comprises 15 residues. V was clipped by 2 bases and J by 12 bases, with 20 bases between them. CDR1 SGHTA and CDR2 FQGTGA come from the germline V gene. The CDR3 reads CASSLGATGRTSQFF. DNA for the CDR3: TGTGCCAGCAGCTTAGGGGCAACAGGGAGAACTTCGCAGTTCTTC. The whole variable domain, filled in from reference TRBV7-3 and TRBJ2-1, reads GAGVSQTPSNKVTEKGKYVELRCDPISGHTALYWYRQSLGQGPEFLIYFQGTGAADDSGLPNDRFFAVRPEGSVSTLKIQRTERGDSAVYLCASSLGATGRTSQFFGPGTRLTVL.

The chain has TRBV5-1 and TRBJ2-5; maybe TRBD1 (6 bases). The length of the CDR3 is 14 residues. With 7 bases removed from V and 7 bases from J, the gap between germline ends came to 20 bases. Germline assignment: CDR1 SGHRS and CDR2 YFSETQ. The CDR3 DNA reads TGCGCCAGCGAGTCGGGACACCGAACGGGGACCCAGTACTTC. Its translation is CASESGHRTGTQYF.

The chain is built from TRBV11-2 and TRBJ2-2, with no clear D. The V and J ends lost 5 bases and 1 base respectively, with 8 bases between them. CDR3 size: 14 residues. Germline V gives CDR1 SGHAT, CDR2 FQNNGV. CDR3 loop: CASSPRWNTGELFF. CDR3 DNA: TGTGCCAGCAGCCCCAGGTGGAACACCGGGGAGCTGTTTTTT. The variable domain in full, with the rest retrieved from reference TRBV11-2 and TRBJ2-2, is EAGVAQSPRYKIIEKRQSVAFWCNPISGHATLYWYQQILGQGPKLLIQFQNNGVVDDSQLPKDRFSAERLKGVDSTLKIQPAKLEDSAVYLCASSPRWNTGELFFGEGSRLTVL.

In this sample, this clone turned up a few times. The rearrangement uses TRBV19 and TRBJ1-3, with TRBD1 matching over 9 bases. Trimming cost V 5 bases and J 1 base; bases outside gene matches: 6. The CDR3 covers 16 residues. Per germline, CDR1 LNHDA and CDR2 SQIVND (reference sequence). The CDR3 here is CASSPGTGMSGNTIYF. DNA of the CDR3: TGTGCCAGTAGTCCTGGGACAGGGATGTCTGGAAACACCATATATTTT.

This clone was detected only once. At one end, the junction sequence differs from germline, possibly due to a read error. The chain links TRBV19 to TRBJ2-6, with D possibly TRBD1 on 5 matching bases. This CDR3 contains 16 residues. CDR1 is LNHDA and CDR2 is SQIVND in the germline V gene (reference sequence). CDR3 nucleotide sequence: TGTGCCAGTAGTATAGGGCAGCTCTCTGGGGCCAACGGCCTGACTTTC. Translation: CASSIGQLSGANGLTF.

This clone was found a few times. The J gene is TRBJ1-1, the V gene TRBV28; no firm D call. Germline CDR1 and CDR2: MDHEN and SYDVKM. The germline V and J ends were trimmed by 4 bases and 3 bases, with 3 bases remaining between them. The CDR3 covers 11 residues. CDR3: CASSSDTEAFF. The DNA of the CDR3 is TGTGCCAGCAGTTCCGACACTGAAGCTTTCTTT.

This clone has just a few counts. The junction does not match germline at one end; this may be a read error. The chain has TRBV7-9 and TRBJ2-2; 8 bases line up with TRBD1. Germline-derived CDR1 and CDR2 are SEHNR and FQNEAQ (reference sequence). This CDR3 spans 16 amino acids. CDR3: CSSSIKDRARLGELFF. DNA of the CDR3: TGTTCCAGCAGCATAAAGGACAGGGCTCGACTCGGGGAGCTGTTTTTT.

The V call is TRBV13, the J call TRBJ1-1; perhaps TRBD1 as D (6 bases). CDR1 is PRHDT and CDR2 is FYEKMQ in the germline V gene (reference sequence). The CDR3 extends over 13 amino acids. The V end lost 2 bases, the J end lost 12 bases, and 16 bases lay between the germline ends. DNA of the CDR3: TGTGCCAGCAGCTTAAAAAAACAGGGTGGAACTTTCTTT. Amino acid sequence: CASSLKKQGGTFF.

V gene TRBV6-5 combines with J gene TRBJ1-4, with D unresolved. Germline CDR1 is MNHEY and CDR2 is SVGAGI. The germline V and J ends were trimmed by 6 bases and 8 bases, with 16 bases remaining between them. There are 14 residues in the CDR3. In nucleotides, the CDR3 is TGTGCCAGCAGGCGAAACCGGGGAGAAGAAAAACTGTTTTTT. It codes for CASRRNRGEEKLFF.

In its sample, this clone was seen once. The chain is built from TRBV14 and TRBJ2-1, with TRBD1 matching over 7 bases. Per germline, CDR1 SGHDN and CDR2 FVKESK. The CDR3 loop spans 12 amino acids. The ends lost 5 bases at V and 7 bases at J; junction bases unmatched: 2. CDR3 in DNA: TGTGCCAGCAGCTGGACAGGAAATGAGCAGTTCTTC. The encoded protein is CASSWTGNEQFF.

CDR3 amino acids: CASSLQGSLYGYTF. The CDR3, as DNA: TGTGCCAGCAGCTTACAGGGTTCCCTCTATGGCTACACCTTC. V gene TRBV11-1 combines with J gene TRBJ1-2; a possible D gene is TRBD1 (5 bases). Germline V lookup: CDR1 SGHAT, CDR2 FQDESV (reference sequence). V was trimmed by 2 bases and J by 4 bases, leaving 11 bases between them. The CDR3 is 14 residues long.

This chain joins TRBV23-1 and TRBJ2-3; D ambiguous. Being an ORF, TRBV23-1 has a function that is uncertain. The CDR3 has 14 amino acids. V lost 7 bases to trimming and J lost 5 bases, with 16 bases between them. The CDR3 nucleotides read TGCGCCAGCAAAAAGGAAAGCGAGGAAGATACGCAGTATTTT. This translates into CASKKESEEDTQYF.

V usage is TRBV28 and J usage is TRBJ1-1; D may be TRBD1 (5 bases). With 2 bases removed from V and 10 bases from J, the gap between germline ends came to 11 bases. The germline CDR1 and CDR2 sequences are MDHEN and SYDVKM. This CDR3 spans 12 amino acids. CDR3 sequence reads: CASSLKGLGAFF. The CDR3 DNA is TGTGCCAGCAGTTTAAAGGGACTGGGAGCTTTCTTT.

This sequence joins TRBV2 and TRBJ2-5, with a possible D match to TRBD1 (6 bases). CDR1 and CDR2 from the germline V gene are SNHLY and FYNNEI. The ends were cut back, 6 bases at V and 4 bases at J, with 12 bases in the middle. CDR3 length equals 13 residues. The CDR3 region is CASRDSLVETQYF. The CDR3 bases are TGTGCCAGCAGGGACAGTTTAGTAGAGACCCAGTACTTC.

This clone came up once. The V call is TRBV7-9, the J call TRBJ2-2; D is uncertain. CDR1 SEHNR and CDR2 FQNEAQ come from the germline V gene (reference sequence). The CDR3 runs to 14 residues. Trimming removed 2 bases at V and 6 bases at J, with 10 bases between. CDR3 sequence reads: CASSLTLIPGELFF. The CDR3 DNA reads TGTGCCAGCAGCTTAACCCTAATTCCCGGGGAGCTGTTTTTT.

V is TRBV7-6 and J is TRBJ2-2, with D perhaps TRBD2 (6 bases). This CDR3 has 16 amino acids. V gave up 1 base and J gave up 5 bases, with 14 bases separating them. Germline V lookup: CDR1 SGHVS, CDR2 FNYEAQ. CDR3 protein: CASSLGYGSITGELFF. The DNA of the CDR3 is TGTGCCAGCAGCTTAGGCTACGGGAGTATTACCGGGGAGCTGTTTTTT.

In DNA, the CDR3 is TGTGCCAGCAGCTTGTGGCCAGCCAGGGGGGCCAACGTCCTGACTTTC. This codes for CASSLWPARGANVLTF. V gene TRBV11-2 combines with J gene TRBJ2-6; no reliable D call. The CDR3 consists of 16 residues. Trimming left V 3 bases short and J 4 bases short, with 13 bases between. The V gene's germline CDR1 is SGHAT and CDR2 FQNNGV.

The chain recombines TRBV18 with TRBJ1-4; maybe TRBD1 (5 bases). Germline assignment: CDR1 KGHSH and CDR2 LQKENI. The CDR3 runs to 15 residues. With 1 base removed from V and 5 bases from J, the gap between germline ends came to 11 bases. The CDR3: CASSPRKQENEKLFF. CDR3 coding DNA: TGTGCCAGCTCACCACGAAAACAGGAGAATGAAAAACTGTTTTTT.

This clone was recorded a few times. CDR3 in DNA: TGTGCCAGCAGTTTATGGGGACTAGCGGGAGGGGTCGGCAACGAGCAGTACTTC. It translates to CASSLWGLAGGVGNEQYF. The chain is built from TRBV27 and TRBJ2-7; 16 positions match TRBD2. The V segment lost 1 base and the J segment 5 bases; nucleotides outside the gene matches: 8. Germline V gene lookup returns CDR1 MNHEY and CDR2 SMNVEV (reference sequence). The CDR3 contains 18 residues.

The genes are TRBV7-9 and TRBJ1-2; 7 bases agree with TRBD1. With V trimmed by 6 bases and J by 4 bases, 11 bases remained unmatched. This CDR3 spans 15 amino acids. CDR1 is SEHNR and CDR2 is FQNEAQ in the germline V gene (reference sequence). In nucleotides, the CDR3 is TGTGCCAGCAGTCGTGGACAGGAGCCTACCTATGGCTACACCTTC. As protein: CASSRGQEPTYGYTF.

This clone has a handful of counts. The rearrangement links TRBV4-2 to TRBJ2-1, with TRBD2 as a possible D gene (6 bases). Trimming pared 0 bases from V and 8 bases from J, leaving 20 bases between. From germline, CDR1 is LGHNA and CDR2 YNFKEQ. The CDR3 is 17 amino acids. In DNA form, the CDR3 reads TGTGCCAGCAGCCAAGATTTAGCCCAATCCGGAGGGGATGAGCAGTTCTTC. This gives the protein CASSQDLAQSGGDEQFF.

About this clone itself: The sample carries other DNA sequences with the same CDR3. The rearrangement joins TRBV18 to TRBJ1-5, with 10 bases fitting TRBD1. The CDR3 spans 15 residues. From germline, CDR1 is KGHSH and CDR2 LQKENI. V lost 3 bases and J lost 1; bases outside the gene matches: 0. CDR3 sequence reads: CASSPGQGSNQPQHF. CDR3 nucleotide sequence: TGTGCCAGCTCACCGGGACAGGGGAGCAATCAGCCCCAGCATTTT.

The DNA of the CDR3 is TGCGCCAGCTCACGGACTCGCACCGGGGAGCTGTTTTTT. Protein: CASSRTRTGELFF. The genes are TRBV10-1 and TRBJ2-2; D is possibly TRBD2 (5 bases). V lost 8 bases, J lost 4 bases, and 11 bases lay in between. CDR1 and CDR2 from the germline V gene are WNHNN and SYGVQD (reference sequence). This CDR3 has 13 residues.

The chain carries TRBV28 and TRBJ2-1; no clear D gene. With 5 bases removed from V and 8 bases from J, the gap between germline ends came to 10 bases. Germline V CDR1 and CDR2: MDHEN, SYDVKM. This CDR3 is 12 amino acids long. CDR3 amino acids: CASSPPQDEQFF. The CDR3 nucleotides are TGTGCCAGCAGTCCCCCCCAGGATGAGCAGTTCTTC.

This clone was counted a single time. V is TRBV6-4 and J is TRBJ2-3; perhaps TRBD2 as D (7 bases). In germline, CDR1 is MRHNA, CDR2 SNTAGT. The CDR3 runs to 17 residues. V lost 3 bases and J 3 bases, leaving 19 bases between the germline ends. The CDR3 protein is CASSEGEGGKRTDTQYF. The CDR3 region has the DNA TGTGCCAGCAGTGAGGGGGAGGGGGGAAAGCGTACAGATACGCAGTATTTT.